Listed below are T cell receptor beta chains from one sample, sequenced in a study of CD8 T cells in Susac syndrome. TCRdb re-called the immunoSEQ multiplex PCR reads through MiXCR, storing one row per CDR3 protein. The table records approximately 110,000 distinct CDR3 sequences, just under 95% of them present only once. The sequencing sample was made of CD4+ T cells from PBMCs. These receptors came from a human donor in good health. The CDR3 runs from the conserved cysteine through the conserved F or W. A D gene is named only where the DNA matches it firmly.

CDR3: CASSRELTRLDTQYF
V: TRBV14
D: .

CDR3: CASRGTSVNNEQFF
V: TRBV5-1
D: TRBD2

CDR3: CASSQRVWAEQFF
V: TRBV7-9
D: .

CDR3: CASSEGGYNYGYTF
V: TRBV5-6
D: .

CDR3: CASSQAREGQFF
V: TRBV3-1
D: .

CDR3: CSADGSTDTQYF
V: TRBV29-1
D: .

CDR3: CASSEIQGARGTGELFF
V: TRBV5-5
D: TRBD1

CDR3: CASRSAGITDTQYF
V: TRBV5-4
D: TRBD2

CDR3: CAGTSDSYEQYF
V: TRBV2
D: TRBD2

CDR3: CASTAAPQADYNEQFF
V: TRBV19
D: .

CDR3: CSVTTSLNTGELFF
V: TRBV29-1
D: .

CDR3: CSVERGGFGDTEVFF
V: TRBV29-1
D: .

CDR3: CASSRVAGEAGANVLTF
V: TRBV2
D: TRBD2

CDR3: CSARPPDRGPETQYF
V: TRBV20-1
D: TRBD1

CDR3: CSATETGVMYEQYF
V: TRBV29-1
D: TRBD1

CDR3: CASTRDIAYEQYF
V: TRBV12-3/TRBV12-4
D: .

CDR3: CASSYKPWVTNTGELFF
V: TRBV6-5
D: .

CDR3: CASSLNPLAGGPDTQYF
V: TRBV7-2
D: TRBD2

CDR3: CASGVSTDTQYF
V: TRBV7-9
D: .

CDR3: CASSEGLTEAGTGEQYF
V: TRBV9
D: .

CDR3: CSARDPVNYGYTF
V: TRBV20-1
D: .

CDR3: CASSQGQTSTDTQYF
V: TRBV12-3/TRBV12-4
D: TRBD1

CDR3: CASSSRQGGSTDTQYF
V: TRBV7-2
D: TRBD1

CDR3: CASSPASGGTEAFF
V: TRBV5-1
D: .

CDR3: CASSLTGQIAEAFF
V: TRBV7-9
D: .

CDR3: CASSFPGMNTEAFF
V: TRBV7-2
D: .

CDR3: CASSITGNAYNEQFF
V: TRBV7-2
D: .